These 25 T cell receptor beta chains share one sample of origin, sequenced in a study of blood T cell repertoires in COVID-19. Data came from immunoSEQ multiplex PCR; TCRdb stores just in-frame clones and leaves some out. Among about 170,000 clones listed, about 89% were seen once. The sequenced sample was peripheral blood. These TCRs come from a man in his sixties or seventies with acute or convalescent COVID-19.

This sequence joins TRBV12-5 and TRBJ2-2, with D maybe TRBD2 (5 bases). Germline V gene data show CDR1 as LGHNT and CDR2 as FRNRAP. The CDR3 has 16 amino acids. V was pared by 0 bases and J by 5 bases, with 13 bases between. The chain's CDR3 is CASGLVDGMETGELFF. CDR3 coding DNA: TGTGCTAGTGGTTTGGTAGACGGGATGGAAACCGGGGAGCTGTTTTTT.

V gene TRBV18 combines with J gene TRBJ1-5; 9 nucleotides align to TRBD1. After removal of 2 bases from V and 3 bases from J, the junction contained 5 bases not matched to a gene. The CDR3 runs 16 residues. Germline V gene data show CDR1 as KGHSH and CDR2 as LQKENI. Written as DNA, the CDR3 is TGTGCCAGCTCACCATTCAGGGACAGGGCCAATCAGCCCCAGCATTTT. It translates to CASSPFRDRANQPQHF.

This sequence joins TRBV6-5 and TRBJ1-1; the D gene is possibly TRBD1 (5 bases). The CDR3 runs to 14 residues. CDR1 and CDR2 (germline): MNHEY, SVGAGI. V was trimmed by 2 bases and J by 4 bases, leaving 11 bases between them. CDR3 nucleotide sequence: TGTGCCAGCAGTTACGGGGCGGGGGGCACTGAAGCTTTCTTT. Its translation: CASSYGAGGTEAFF.

The rearrangement links TRBV30 to TRBJ2-1, with TRBD2 as a possible D gene (6 bases). The V gene lost 1 base and the J gene lost 10 bases, with 17 bases spanning the gap. The V gene's germline CDR1 is GTSNPN and CDR2 SVGIG (reference sequence). This CDR3 is 14 amino acids long. The CDR3 region is CAWSGASVLTEQFF. The CDR3 DNA follows: TGTGCCTGGAGTGGCGCTAGCGTCCTCACCGAGCAGTTCTTC.

The chain combines TRBV5-1 with TRBJ2-7; the D gene is possibly TRBD2 (6 bases). Trimming took 2 bases from V and 7 from J, leaving 22 bases between them. The CDR3 spans 16 residues. The germline CDR1 and CDR2 sequences are SGHRS and YFSETQ. The CDR3 sequence is CASSFIPTSPEGEQYF. Written as DNA, the CDR3 is TGCGCCAGCAGCTTTATACCAACTAGCCCGGAGGGGGAGCAGTACTTC.

This chain uses TRBV4-3 with TRBJ2-1; D possibly corresponds to TRBD2 (5 bases). The V end was cut by 3 bases, the J end by 5 bases, with 14 bases between. The CDR3 consists of 15 residues. Germline assignment: CDR1 LGHNA and CDR2 YSLEER. The CDR3 region is CASSQVSTGNNEQFF. The CDR3 coding sequence is TGCGCCAGCAGCCAGGTTAGCACGGGGAACAATGAGCAGTTCTTC.

Details on this clone: The sample carries other DNA sequences with the same CDR3. The V gene is TRBV5-1, the J gene TRBJ2-2, with D possibly matching TRBD1 (6 bases). The CDR3 totals 15 residues. From germline, CDR1 is SGHRS and CDR2 YFSETQ. V was trimmed by 1 base and J by 3 bases, leaving 10 bases between them. Written as DNA, the CDR3 is TGCGCCAGCAGCTTGCAACAGGGAGACACCGGGGAGCTGTTTTTT. Amino acids: CASSLQQGDTGELFF. The variable domain in full, completed from reference TRBV5-1 and TRBJ2-2, reads KAGVTQTPRYLIKTRGQQVTLSCSPISGHRSVSWYQQTPGQGLQFLFEYFSETQRNKGNFPGRFSGRQFSNSRSEMNVSTLELGDSALYLCASSLQQGDTGELFFGEGSRLTVL.

This sequence joins TRBV28 and TRBJ2-5; D perhaps matches TRBD1 (6 bases). V was cut by 4 bases and J by 7 bases, with 13 bases left in between. Germline assignment: CDR1 MDHEN and CDR2 SYDVKM. This CDR3 comprises 13 residues. Here the CDR3 reads CASSSSGVGTQYF. CDR3 in DNA: TGTGCCAGCAGTTCCTCAGGGGTTGGGACCCAGTACTTC.

This clone was found a few times. This chain joins TRBV18 and TRBJ1-1; 7 bases match TRBD1. This CDR3 has 12 residues. Germline CDR1 is KGHSH and CDR2 is LQKENI. V was pared by 11 bases and J by 4 bases, with 7 bases of the junction left unmatched. The CDR3: CASLPGGTEAFF. In DNA form, the CDR3 reads TGTGCCTCTCTACCAGGGGGCACTGAAGCTTTCTTT.

The chain recombines TRBV19 with TRBJ1-5, with 7 bases that match TRBD1. The CDR3 is 15 residues long. V was pared by 4 bases and J by 2 bases, with 5 bases of the junction left unmatched. CDR1 and CDR2 from the germline V gene are LNHDA and SQIVND (reference sequence). The CDR3 here is CASSTTGEGNQPQHF. CDR3 nucleotide sequence: TGTGCCAGTAGTACCACAGGGGAAGGCAATCAGCCCCAGCATTTT. Supplemented by reference TRBV19 and TRBJ1-5, the full variable domain reads DGGITQSPKYLFRKEGQNVTLSCEQNLNHDAMYWYRQDPGQGLRLIYYSQIVNDFQKGDIAEGYSVSREKKESFPLTVTSAQKNPTAFYLCASSTTGEGNQPQHFGDGTRLSIL.

The chain recombines TRBV11-3 with TRBJ2-3, with 9 positions matching TRBD1. Germline CDR1 reads SGHNT; CDR2 reads YENEEA. The CDR3 loop spans 15 amino acids. J was trimmed by 5 bases and V by 1 base; bases with no gene match: 4. CDR3 nucleotide sequence: TGTGCCAGCAGCTTAGGGGGGGACAGGGTAGATACGCAGTATTTT. Translation gives CASSLGGDRVDTQYF.

The chain combines TRBV20-1 with TRBJ1-2; D call uncertain. The CDR3 contains 11 residues. Looked up from germline, CDR1 is DFQATT and CDR2 is SNEGSKA (reference sequence). V was cut by 5 bases and J by 8 bases, with 12 bases left in between. The CDR3 region is CSAPGDWGYTF. The CDR3 DNA reads as TGCAGTGCTCCCGGGGATTGGGGCTACACCTTC.

The V gene is TRBV7-2, the J gene TRBJ1-3, with D uncertain. Germline CDR1 SGHTA, CDR2 FQGNSA. V lost 2 bases, J lost 0 bases, and 5 bases lay in between. The CDR3 has 14 amino acids. Here the CDR3 reads CASSLYTSGNTIYF. The CDR3 bases are TGTGCCAGCAGCTTATACACCTCTGGAAACACCATATATTTT.

This clone appeared a few times. The chain employs TRBV28 and TRBJ1-3, with D perhaps TRBD1 (6 bases). This CDR3 spans 11 amino acids. Trimming stripped 8 bases from V and 8 bases from J, with 10 bases between. CDR1 is MDHEN and CDR2 is SYDVKM in the germline V gene. The CDR3 here is CASCHRDTIYF. CDR3 in DNA: TGTGCCAGCTGCCACAGGGACACCATATATTTT.

The chain has TRBV7-9 and TRBJ2-3; weak D call: TRBD1 (5 bases). CDR1 and CDR2 from the germline V gene are SEHNR and FQNEAQ (reference sequence). The CDR3 is 15 amino acids. Trimming removed 5 bases from V and 1 base from J, with 13 bases in between. The chain's CDR3 is CASSPRQLRTDTQYF. The DNA for the CDR3 is TGTGCCAGCAGCCCCCGACAGCTTCGCACAGATACGCAGTATTTT.

Concerning this clone itself: The sample contains more than one DNA sequence encoding this CDR3. The V gene is TRBV7-2, the J gene TRBJ2-5, with 9 bases fitting TRBD2. Germline CDR1 and CDR2: SGHTA and FQGNSA. Unmatched junction bases numbered 6, after V lost 5 bases and J lost 2 bases. The CDR3 covers 15 residues. CDR3 sequence (DNA): TGTGCCAGCAGCCGTGGAACTAGCGGGCAAGAGACCCAGTACTTC. Amino acid sequence: CASSRGTSGQETQYF.

This rearrangement joins TRBV7-9 to TRBJ2-7; the match to TRBD2 covers 8 bases. Looked up from germline, CDR1 is SEHNR and CDR2 is FQNEAQ (reference sequence). This CDR3 spans 16 amino acids. V lost 6 bases and J lost 5; bases outside the gene matches: 15. CDR3 DNA sequence: TGTGCCAGCAGGGAGGTGCGGGAGGATAAGGAGGACGAGCAGTACTTC. It specifies CASREVREDKEDEQYF.

This sequence joins TRBV25-1 and TRBJ2-2; 12 bases agree with TRBD1. The V gene's germline CDR1 is MGHDK and CDR2 SYGVNS. The V gene end was trimmed by 1 base and the J gene end by 6 bases; junction bases not matched to a gene: 3. The CDR3 loop spans 16 amino acids. The CDR3 DNA follows: TGTGCCAGCAGTGAATTGGGACAGGGGGCGGCCGGGGAGCTGTTTTTT. This encodes CASSELGQGAAGELFF. The full variable domain, in which reference TRBV25-1 and TRBJ2-2 provide the parts outside the CDR3, is EADIYQTPRYLVIGTGKKITLECSQTMGHDKMYWYQQDPGMELHLIHYSYGVNSTEKGDLSSESTVSRIRTEHFPLTLESARPSHTSQYLCASSELGQGAAGELFFGEGSRLTVL.

V is TRBV6-2 or TRBV6-3 and J is TRBJ2-5, with 13 positions matching TRBD2. The CDR3 is made up of 15 amino acids. Germline CDR1 is MNHEY and CDR2 is SVGEGT. The V and J ends lost 6 bases and 5 bases, in that order; junction bases with no gene match: 6. The CDR3 coding sequence is TGTGCCAGCAGCCGGCGGACTAGCGGGGGTGAGACCCAGTACTTC. Amino acid sequence: CASSRRTSGGETQYF.

The chain employs TRBV6-5 and TRBJ1-3; D remains ambiguous. There are 15 residues in the CDR3. V lost 0 bases and J lost 8, with 14 bases in between. Germline V gene sequence: CDR1 MNHEY, CDR2 SVGAGI. CDR3 sequence: CASSYSKRSLHTIYF. CDR3 coding DNA: TGTGCCAGCAGTTACTCGAAAAGAAGCTTACACACCATATATTTT.

CDR3 sequence: CASSLLLGVSSGNTIYF. CDR3 nucleotide sequence: TGTGCCAGCAGTCTCCTCTTGGGCGTTAGCTCTGGAAACACCATATATTTT. The chain uses TRBV28 and TRBJ1-3; D call uncertain. V lost 5 bases and J 0 bases, leaving 17 bases between the germline ends. The CDR3 runs to 17 residues. Germline loops: CDR1 MDHEN, CDR2 SYDVKM.

The CDR3: CASSQGTGDFYGYTF. Written as DNA, the CDR3 is TGTGCCAGCAGCCAAGGGACAGGAGACTTCTATGGCTACACCTTC. This chain joins TRBV27 and TRBJ1-2; TRBD1 agrees at 8 bases. This CDR3 is 15 amino acids long. V lost 6 bases and J lost 4; bases outside the gene matches: 10. Germline CDR1 is MNHEY and CDR2 is SMNVEV (reference sequence).

The gene calls are TRBV2 and TRBJ1-1, with a weak D call TRBD1 (5 bases). V was trimmed by 6 bases and J by 5 bases, leaving 25 bases between them. Germline V gene data show CDR1 as SNHLY and CDR2 as FYNNEI. This CDR3 is 17 amino acids long. This CDR3 reads CASRTAGLRGERTEAFF. The DNA for the CDR3 is TGTGCCAGCAGGACGGCCGGCCTACGGGGGGAGCGAACTGAAGCTTTCTTT. Drawing the rest from reference TRBV2 and TRBJ1-1, the complete variable domain is EPEVTQTPSHQVTQMGQEVILRCVPISNHLYFYWYRQILGQKVEFLVSFYNNEISEKSEIFDDQFSVERPDGSNFTLKIRSTKLEDSAMYFCASRTAGLRGERTEAFFGQGTRLTVV.

This rearrangement joins TRBV4-3 to TRBJ1-2; no definite D call. The ends were cut back, 0 bases at V and 5 bases at J, with 13 bases in the middle. The CDR3 has 15 residues. Germline CDR1 is LGHNA and CDR2 is YSLEER. CDR3 nucleotide sequence: TGCGCCAGCAGCCAAGATACCGGCGGTGGGTATGGCTACACCTTC. Its protein product is CASSQDTGGGYGYTF.

The V call is TRBV9, the J call TRBJ1-3; D ambiguous. The CDR3 is 14 amino acids. V lost 3 bases and J 5 bases, leaving 12 bases between the germline ends. Germline assignment: CDR1 SGDLS and CDR2 YYNGEE. CDR3 amino acids: CASSDRTVRNTIYF. The CDR3 DNA is TGTGCCAGCAGCGACCGGACTGTCAGAAACACCATATATTTT.